These 29 T cell receptor beta chains were all obtained from the same sample, sequenced in a study of blood T cells in healthy people across ages. Primed by a sample-barcoded 5' primer and a J-beta primer mix, a second PCR proceeded for about 6 to 11 cycles. Using its own MiXCR run on the 5' RACE reads, TCRdb lists one record per CDR3 protein. The sample has 1 million to 1.2 million distinct CDR3 sequences, 30% to 40% seen once. Material: blood. The receptors here all came from a man aged 18 to 35 in good health.

Only a few counts were recorded for this clonotype. The genes are TRBV12-3 or TRBV12-4 and TRBJ2-5; a weak D match, TRBD1 (6 bases). V was pared by 3 bases and J by 1 base, with 12 bases between. This CDR3 contains 15 residues. The CDR3 protein is CASSFKGVLQETQYF. CDR3 in DNA: TGTGCCAGCAGTTTTAAGGGGGTTCTCCAAGAGACCCAGTACTTC.

V is TRBV14 and J is TRBJ2-1, with D unresolved. Deletions cut 4 bases from V and 2 bases from J, with 9 bases between. The germline V gene encodes CDR1 SGHDN and CDR2 FVKESK. The CDR3 is 14 residues long. In DNA, the CDR3 is TGTGCCAGCAGCCCGCTTCCGGCCTACAATGAGCAGTTCTTC. Translation gives CASSPLPAYNEQFF.

Regarding this clonotype: A much bigger clone sits one base away, suggesting this may be a read error. This chain uses TRBV11-2 with TRBJ1-1; 7 bases are shared with TRBD1. Looked up from germline, CDR1 is SGHAT and CDR2 is FQNNGV. The CDR3 contains 13 residues. CDR3 loop: CASILTGETEAFF. DNA for the CDR3: TGTGCCAGCATCTTAACAGGGGAAACTGAAGCTTTCTTT.

This clonotype turned up a few times. The chain joins TRBV14 to TRBJ2-1; the D is unclear. Germline lookup yields CDR1 SGHDN and CDR2 FVKESK. The CDR3 is made up of 11 amino acids. The ends were cut back, 3 bases at V and 8 bases at J, with 5 bases in the middle. Written as DNA, the CDR3 is TGTGCCAGCAGCCAGACCCATGAGCAGTTCTTC. Translation: CASSQTHEQFF.

In this sample, this clonotype turned up a few times. V usage is TRBV7-3 and J usage is TRBJ1-1; D is unresolved. The CDR3 sequence is 14 residues long. Trimming removed 8 bases at V and 0 bases at J, with 13 bases between. In germline, CDR1 is SGHTA, CDR2 FQGTGA. The CDR3 here is CASALHPLNTEAFF. For the CDR3, the DNA is TGTGCCAGCGCGTTACACCCTTTGAACACTGAAGCTTTCTTT.

This clonotype was seen a handful of times. This chain connects TRBV20-1 to TRBJ1-2, with 12 nucleotides matching TRBD1. The junction had 11 bases not matched to a gene; V was cut back by 6 bases and J by 0 bases. CDR1 and CDR2 from the germline V gene are DFQATT and SNEGSKA (reference sequence). CDR3 length: 17 amino acids. DNA of the CDR3: TGCAGTGCCTTTAGGGAGGGACAGGGGGCCACTAACTATGGCTACACCTTC. Residues: CSAFREGQGATNYGYTF.

This clonotype was recorded many times. The chain combines TRBV6-5 with TRBJ1-2, with D perhaps TRBD1 (5 bases). Per germline, CDR1 MNHEY and CDR2 SVGAGI. There are 15 residues in the CDR3. V was pared by 4 bases and J by 2 bases, with 14 bases between. Here the CDR3 reads CASSSPGGRNYGYTF. The CDR3 DNA sequence: TGTGCCAGCAGTTCCCCCGGGGGTAGGAACTATGGCTACACCTTC.

The rearrangement joins TRBV3-1 to TRBJ1-6; D is unresolved. The germline gives CDR1 LGHDT, CDR2 YNNKEL (reference sequence). The CDR3 has 13 residues. V lost 3 bases, J lost 9 bases, and 9 bases lay in between. The CDR3: CASSQQDGSPLHF. The DNA for the CDR3 is TGTGCCAGCAGCCAGCAGGACGGTTCACCCCTCCACTTT.

With respect to this clonotype: The junction shows a germline mismatch at one end, possibly a read error. The V gene is TRBV20-1, the J gene TRBJ1-2; D gene uncertain. Germline lookup yields CDR1 DFQATT and CDR2 SNEGSKA (reference sequence). This CDR3 has 15 residues. The DNA for the CDR3 is TGCGGTGCTAGAGATCAGGCAATCTGGGACTATGGCTACACCTTC. As protein: CGARDQAIWDYGYTF.

This chain uses TRBV7-3 with TRBJ1-1; D may be TRBD1 (5 bases). This CDR3 region has 15 residues. Per the germline V gene, CDR1 is SGHTA and CDR2 is FQGTGA. V dropped 6 bases and J dropped 4 bases, with 18 bases sitting between them. Written as DNA, the CDR3 is TGTGCCAGCAGTCTTAGGGGCTCGGTAATCACTGAAGCTTTCTTT. This translates into CASSLRGSVITEAFF.

The V and J genes are TRBV20-1 and TRBJ1-4, with D hard to call. Trimming stripped 0 bases from V and 8 bases from J, with 7 bases between. The CDR3 covers 12 residues. The germline V gene encodes CDR1 DFQATT and CDR2 SNEGSKA (reference sequence). The DNA of the CDR3 is TGCAGTGCTAGAGAGGACCTGGAAAAACTGTTTTTT. It codes for CSAREDLEKLFF.

The chain carries TRBV29-1 and TRBJ2-1; D uncertain. This CDR3 is built from 16 residues. CDR1 is SQVTM and CDR2 is ANQGSEA in the germline V gene. The ends were cut back, 1 base at V and 0 bases at J, with 13 bases in the middle. For the CDR3, the DNA is TGCAGCGTTGAAGGGGTACGGACGAGCTCCTACAATGAGCAGTTCTTC. Its translation is CSVEGVRTSSYNEQFF.

This chain joins TRBV21-1 and TRBJ1-4; the table's D gene call, TRBD1, was not cross checked with the DNA. TRBV21-1 is a pseudogene. This CDR3 has 19 residues. CDR3 sequence: CASSDGTGNKEKMYEKLFF. The CDR3 DNA follows: TGTGCCAGCAGCGACGGGACAGGGAATAAGGAGAAGATGTATGAAAAACTGTTTTTT.

The genes are TRBV29-1 and TRBJ1-2; no definite D call. Deletions cut 3 bases from V and 3 bases from J, with 5 bases between. Per the germline V gene, CDR1 is SQVTM and CDR2 is ANQGSEA. The CDR3 extends over 11 amino acids. CDR3 loop: CSVEGDYGYTF. The CDR3 DNA reads as TGCAGCGTTGAGGGTGACTATGGCTACACCTTC.

The chain recombines TRBV20-1 with TRBJ1-1; 10 bases line up with TRBD1. Germline V gene data show CDR1 as DFQATT and CDR2 as SNEGSKA (reference sequence). The junction had 10 bases not matched to a gene; V was cut back by 0 bases and J by 6 bases. This CDR3 has 16 amino acids. The CDR3 is CSARDSWDRGEPEAFF. For the CDR3, the DNA is TGCAGTGCTAGAGATAGTTGGGACAGGGGAGAGCCTGAAGCTTTCTTT.

A word on this clonotype: This may arise from a read error, as a much more abundant clone is one base away. The V call is TRBV5-1, the J call TRBJ2-7, with 7 nucleotides matching TRBD1. The V and J ends lost 8 bases and 7 bases, in that order; junction bases with no gene match: 15. CDR1 SGHRS and CDR2 YFSETQ come from the germline V gene. This CDR3 comprises 14 residues. CDR3 nucleotide sequence: TGCGCCAGTACCGGGACAGCCCTTCACAATGAGCAGTACTTC. It is translated as CASTGTALHNEQYF. Drawing the rest from reference TRBV5-1 and TRBJ2-7, the complete variable domain is KAGVTQTPRYLIKTRGQQVTLSCSPISGHRSVSWYQQTPGQGLQFLFEYFSETQRNKGNFPGRFSGRQFSNSRSEMNVSTLELGDSALYLCASTGTALHNEQYFGPGTRLTVT.

This chain connects TRBV20-1 to TRBJ1-5; D remains ambiguous. The germline V gene has CDR1 DFQATT and CDR2 SNEGSKA (reference sequence). The CDR3 totals 12 residues. Trimming stripped 4 bases from V and 5 bases from J, with 9 bases between. DNA of the CDR3: TGCAGTGCTACCAGAAGGGATCAGCCCCAGCATTTT. This gives the protein CSATRRDQPQHF.

The rearrangement joins TRBV7-9 to TRBJ2-3; 12 bases fit TRBD2. This CDR3 comprises 16 residues. V was clipped by 4 bases and J by 5 bases; unmatched bases: 7. Germline V gene sequence: CDR1 SEHNR, CDR2 FQNEAQ (reference sequence). CDR3 sequence (DNA): TGTGCCAGCAGCTACGCGCTAGCGGGGGGGAGAGATACGCAGTATTTT. Amino acid sequence: CASSYALAGGRDTQYF.

The rearrangement uses TRBV3-1 and TRBJ1-4, with 7 bases that match TRBD1. CDR1 is LGHDT, CDR2 YNNKEL, per germline (reference sequence). With V trimmed by 1 base and J by 6 bases, 5 bases remained unmatched. CDR3 size: 15 residues. The CDR3 sequence is CASSQVGQGDEKLFF. The CDR3 region has the DNA TGTGCCAGCAGCCAAGTCGGCCAGGGGGATGAAAAACTGTTTTTT.

The chain couples TRBV20-1 to TRBJ2-3; 7 bases line up with TRBD2. Per the germline V gene, CDR1 is DFQATT and CDR2 is SNEGSKA (reference sequence). V dropped 5 bases and J dropped 2; count of bases not matched to a gene: 7. The length of the CDR3 is 14 residues. The CDR3 reads CSASASGVTDTQYF. CDR3 DNA: TGCAGTGCTTCGGCTAGCGGAGTCACAGATACGCAGTATTTT.

V and J are TRBV12-3 or TRBV12-4 and TRBJ1-4, with a weak D call TRBD1 (5 bases). This CDR3 region has 13 residues. Between the trimmed V and J ends, which lost 5 bases and 7 bases, there was a span of 11 bases. The CDR3 is CASSTGQAEKLFF. Written as DNA, the CDR3 is TGTGCCAGCAGTACCGGACAAGCTGAAAAACTGTTTTTT.

The chain has TRBV29-1 and TRBJ1-2, with D possibly matching TRBD1 (5 bases). The V end was cut by 7 bases, the J end by 2 bases, with 17 bases between. This CDR3 has 14 amino acids. CDR1 is SQVTM, CDR2 ANQGSEA, per germline. The CDR3 is CSAGPSRTNYGYTF. CDR3 DNA: TGCAGCGCAGGGCCATCACGAACCAACTATGGCTACACCTTC.

This clonotype has more than one count but fewer than ten. The chain links TRBV7-2 to TRBJ1-5; no firm D call. Between the trimmed V and J ends, which lost 1 base and 7 bases, there was a span of 5 bases. The germline gives CDR1 SGHTA, CDR2 FQGNSA. The CDR3 spans 12 residues. The CDR3 nucleotides are TGTGCCAGCAGCTTAGAGACCCAGCCCCAGCATTTT. It codes for CASSLETQPQHF.

This clonotype was seen only once. As DNA, the CDR3 is TGTGCCAGCAGCGCTGGGGACAGTCCTGGCTACACCTTC. This sequence encodes CASSAGDSPGYTF. V gene TRBV9 combines with J gene TRBJ1-2, with 7 positions matching TRBD1. The CDR3 is made up of 13 amino acids. Germline CDR1 reads SGDLS; CDR2 reads YYNGEE. Germline trimming cut 3 bases from V and 7 bases from J; bases unmatched to any gene: 6.

Comments on this clonotype: A much larger clone sits a single nucleotide away, making a read error possible. V usage is TRBV20-1 and J usage is TRBJ2-5; no clear D gene. This CDR3 has 13 amino acids. The germline CDR1 and CDR2 sequences are DFQATT and SNEGSKA (reference sequence). The CDR3 reads CSARDLEPETRYF. DNA for the CDR3: TGCAGTGCTAGGGATCTAGAACCAGAGACCCGGTACTTC.

This clonotype was seen more than once but under ten times. The chain links TRBV20-1 to TRBJ1-1; unclear D gene. The V gene's germline CDR1 is DFQATT and CDR2 SNEGSKA (reference sequence). CDR3 length: 12 residues. The CDR3 protein is CRTLVRNTEAFF. The CDR3 DNA sequence: TGCAGAACACTTGTTAGGAACACTGAAGCTTTCTTT.

This clonotype was detected only a few times. This chain connects TRBV3-1 to TRBJ1-2; D ambiguous. V was shortened by 1 base and J by 1 base, with 4 bases between the two germline ends. Per germline, CDR1 LGHDT and CDR2 YNNKEL (reference sequence). This CDR3 has 13 residues. The CDR3 here is CASSQADNYGYTF. The CDR3 nucleotides are TGTGCCAGCAGCCAAGCAGATAACTATGGCTACACCTTC.

The rearrangement joins TRBV6-1 to TRBJ2-7; TRBD1 aligns across 7 bases. The germline V gene has CDR1 MNHNS and CDR2 SASEGT. Germline trimming cut 6 bases from V and 2 bases from J; bases unmatched to any gene: 10. This CDR3 region has 15 residues. CDR3 sequence (DNA): TGTGCCAGCAGCGATAGACAGGGCGGTACCTACGAGCAGTACTTC. It is translated as CASSDRQGGTYEQYF.

The chain links TRBV12-3 or TRBV12-4 to TRBJ1-2; D unresolved. The length of the CDR3 is 14 residues. The V gene lost 2 bases and the J gene lost 8 bases, with 15 bases spanning the gap. Here the CDR3 DNA reads TGTGCCAGCAGTTTAACGGGCCCCACCGCCGGCTACACCTTC. Translation: CASSLTGPTAGYTF.